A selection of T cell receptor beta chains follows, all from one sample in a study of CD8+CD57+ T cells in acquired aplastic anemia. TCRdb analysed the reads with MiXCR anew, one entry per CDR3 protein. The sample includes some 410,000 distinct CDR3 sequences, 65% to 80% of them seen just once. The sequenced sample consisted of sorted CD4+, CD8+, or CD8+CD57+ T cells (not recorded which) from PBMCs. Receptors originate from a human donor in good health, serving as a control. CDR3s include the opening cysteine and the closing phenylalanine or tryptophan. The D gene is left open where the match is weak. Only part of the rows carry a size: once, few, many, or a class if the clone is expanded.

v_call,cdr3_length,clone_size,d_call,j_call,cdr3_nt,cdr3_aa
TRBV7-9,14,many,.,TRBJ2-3,TGTGCCAGCAGCCAAGGACTGAGCACAGATACGCAGTATTTT,CASSQGLSTDTQYF
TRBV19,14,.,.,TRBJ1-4,TGTGCCAGTACCATTGAGTGGACGGTGGAAAAACACACCTTT,CASTIEWTVEKHTF
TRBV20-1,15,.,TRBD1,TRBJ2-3,TGCAGTGCTAGAGGGGGGCAGGGGGTTACAGATACGCAGTATTTT,CSARGGQGVTDTQYF
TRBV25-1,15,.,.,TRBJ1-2,TGTGCCAGCAGTGAAGGGACTAGCGGGGCCTATGGCTACACCTTC,CASSEGTSGAYGYTF
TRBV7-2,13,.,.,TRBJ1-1,TGTGCCACCAGCAGAAGACGTAACCCTGAAGCTTACTTT,CATSRRRNPEAYF
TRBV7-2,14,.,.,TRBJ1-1,TGTGCCAGCAGCTCTAGGGGAGGGACCAATGAAACTTTCTTT,CASSSRGGTNETFF
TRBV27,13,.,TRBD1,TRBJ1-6,TGTGCCAGCAGTAACAGGGGGCGGTCACCCCTCCACTTT,CASSNRGRSPLHF
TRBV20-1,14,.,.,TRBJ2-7,TGCAGTGCTAGTAAGGCCCGGGATTCCTACGAGCAGTACTTC,CSASKARDSYEQYF
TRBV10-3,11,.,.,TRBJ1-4,TGTGCCAGCAGTTACCAGCGGCAATGGTGGTTT,CASSYQRQWWF
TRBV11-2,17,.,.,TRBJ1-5,TGTGCCAGCAGCGTAGAGGGGGGTGGCAGCCGGGGGCAGCCCCAGCATTTC,CASSVEGGGSRGQPQHF
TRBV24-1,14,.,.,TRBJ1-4,TGTGCCACCAGTGCCCAAGGGTCGAATGAAACACTGGTTTTT,CATSAQGSNETLVF
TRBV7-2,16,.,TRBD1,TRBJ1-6,TGTGCCAGCAGCTTGGACCCGGGACAGGTTAATTCACCCCTCCACTTT,CASSLDPGQVNSPLHF
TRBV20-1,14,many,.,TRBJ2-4,TGCAGTGCTAGAGCTACCGGGGAAAGGAACATTCAGTACTTC,CSARATGERNIQYF
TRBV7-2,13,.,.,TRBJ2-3,TGTGCCAGCAGCCCCCGCACGGGGAGACAGGCGTTATTC,CASSPRTGRQALF
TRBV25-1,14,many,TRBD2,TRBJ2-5,TGTGCCAGCAGTGACTGGCGGGGGCAAGAGACCCAGTACTTC,CASSDWRGQETQYF
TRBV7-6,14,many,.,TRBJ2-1,TGTGCCAGCAGCTACGGCCCCTTGGGTACTGAGCAGTTCTTC,CASSYGPLGTEQFF
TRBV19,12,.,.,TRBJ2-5,TGTGCCAGTAGGGTTGGGTACGACACCCAGCACTTC,CASRVGYDTQHF
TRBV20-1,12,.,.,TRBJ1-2,TGCAGTGCTAGGAGGAGGGTGGGCGGCTACACCTTC,CSARRRVGGYTF
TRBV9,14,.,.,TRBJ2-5,TGTACCAGCAGCCCGACGGCGTACCAAGAGACCCAGTACTTC,CTSSPTAYQETQYF
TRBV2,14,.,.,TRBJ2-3,TGTGCCAGCATAAGGGGGGCTAGCACAGATACGCAGTATTTT,CASIRGASTDTQYF
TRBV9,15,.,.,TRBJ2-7,TGTGCCAGCAGCAGAGATCTCGGGGGCTCATACGAGCAGTACTTC,CASSRDLGGSYEQYF
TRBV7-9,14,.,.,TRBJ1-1,TGTGCCAGCATTGGGGCCAGAGGGGGGACTGAAGCTTTCTTT,CASIGARGGTEAFF